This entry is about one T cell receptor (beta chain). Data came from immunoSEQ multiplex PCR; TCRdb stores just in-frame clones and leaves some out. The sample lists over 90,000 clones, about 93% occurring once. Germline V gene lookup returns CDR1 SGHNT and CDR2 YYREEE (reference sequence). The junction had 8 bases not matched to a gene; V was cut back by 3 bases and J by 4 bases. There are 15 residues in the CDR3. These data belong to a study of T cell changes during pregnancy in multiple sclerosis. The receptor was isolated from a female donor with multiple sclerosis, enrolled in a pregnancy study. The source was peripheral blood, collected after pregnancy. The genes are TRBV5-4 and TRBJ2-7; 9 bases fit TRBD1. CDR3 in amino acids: CASSSYDRGEYEQYF. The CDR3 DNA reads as TGTGCCAGCAGCTCATACGACAGGGGGGAATACGAGCAGTACTTC.